Listed here is a single T cell receptor (beta chain). Its antigen remains unidentified. Per-nucleotide qualities are absent, and no much larger clonotype sits a single base away. This record belongs to a study of molecular identifiers for immune sequencing clone quantification (dated by TCRdb to 2016 to 2019). Study-wide context: In a replicate experiment, RNA from around 20,000 or 100,000 naive CD8 T cells was split into five aliquots, four of which were sequenced. This methods study used CD8 T cells to benchmark TCR RNA copy counting and molecular-identifier clustering-based TCR repertoire sequencing (MIDCIRS).

The receptor library was made with PCR. TCRdb lists the instrument as NextSeq 500. Bulk TCR libraries were prepared as previously described, using TCR primers listed in Table S5. The Qiagen AllPrep DNA/RNA kit was used to purify total RNA. Before analysis, reads from multiple sequencing runs of one library were combined. From the authors' description of their analysis: Reads were retained only if their TCR constant sequence matched exactly, and those retained reads were trimmed to 150 nt and grouped according to their 12-nt molecular barcodes. Reads within each barcode group were sub-clustered using a 15% Levenshtein threshold, and quality-weighted consensus sequences were constructed for each RNA molecule. Non-functional sequences were excluded, and lower-count sequences lying one edit away from another sequence were also excluded. Based on fitting two negative binomial distributions, any barcode sub-cluster with under 20% of the maximum read count was discarded. TCRdb applied fastp at Q25 and MiXCR to the public reads, then kept only in-frame beta chains. Under each unique CDR3 protein, matching rows form one entry showing the most common genes and DNA. The V and J calls reflect TCRdb's pipeline rather than the authors' work. The sample contains about 100,000 distinct CDR3 sequences, roughly 34% of them found a single time. The top ten hold approximately 3.8% of the sample.

The CDR3 holds 16 amino acids from the cysteine to the phenylalanine. Kept here is only the CDR3 DNA, which spans 48 bases and is read in frame from base 1. CDR1 and CDR2 (MNHEY, SMNVEV) derive from the germline V gene (reference sequence). Trimming accounts for 5 bases at V and 0 bases at J, while the number of junction bases matched to no gene is 7. Broad study findings and their caveats: The naive libraries included spiked-in Jurkat TCR RNA (around nine copies' worth), and this Jurkat TCR RNA is not part of the donor repertoire. In CMV-specific effector cells, clones with more than 20 RNA copies accounted for over 98% of molecules, whereas in naive cells such clones accounted for under 1%. Modeling indicated roughly 3.2 TCR RNA copies recovered per cell, compared with 9.5 to 10 by digital PCR, which implies a capture efficiency of about 27%. The sizes of highly expanded clones could end up underestimated when identical TCR molecules share a barcode. Even against a background of some 1 million naive CD8 T cells, spiked-in Jurkat TCR RNA amounting to a single cell's worth was reported to be detectable. When barcode sub-clustering was not used, chimeric consensus sequences inflated TCR diversity, with chimeras reaching as high as 47%.

Libraries of naive CD8 T cells were generated from about 21,000 to 970,000 sorted cells, with 10%, 30% or 50% of the purified RNA used. On a BD FACSAria II, naive CD8 T cells were FACS-sorted as CD8+CD4-CCR7+CD45RA+ and collected into RLT Plus buffer. Detection sensitivity was tested by spiking Jurkat RNA equal to ten TCR copies' worth into samples containing roughly 19,000-1,000,000 naive CD8 T cells. Enrichment of CD8 T cells was done with RosetteSep CD8+ T Cell Enrichment Cocktail plus Ficoll-Paque, and ACK red cell lysis came afterward. The chain is made from TRBV27 and TRBJ2-1; 7 junctional bases match TRBD1. What was sequenced was naive CD8+ T cells from blood, with Jurkat cell RNA spiked in. What the cell subset or site label conveys for this sample: FACS-sorted CD8+CD4-CCR7+CD45RA+ naive T cells. The receptor was isolated from a human donor in good health. Some libraries in this study had Jurkat cell RNA spiked in. The CDR3 protein: CASSPTGASSYNEQFF. The bases are TGTGCCAGCAGTCCAACAGGGGCCAGCTCCTACAATGAGCAGTTCTTC.